Sequencing of this TCR beta chain was carried out in a study of cytomegalovirus exposure and HLA in healthy donors. Germline V gives CDR1 SGHTA, CDR2 FQGNSA. The CDR3 spans 15 residues. Trimming pared 2 bases from V and 5 bases from J, leaving 15 bases between. PCR used 60 Vbeta primers and 13 Jbeta primers. The protocol was immunoSEQ multiplex PCR, while the TCRdb copy is restricted to in-frame clones and leaves out a portion. The sample has around 200,000 clones, around three quarters seen once. V and J are TRBV7-2 and TRBJ2-5; D is possibly TRBD2 (6 bases). This clonotype was sampled from a boy aged 10-17 years in good health and CMV-seronegative. Sequencing input: PBMCs. The CDR3 loop reads CASSLSRGRWETQYF. The CDR3 nucleotides read TGTGCCAGCAGCTTATCCCGGGGGAGGTGGGAGACCCAGTACTTC.